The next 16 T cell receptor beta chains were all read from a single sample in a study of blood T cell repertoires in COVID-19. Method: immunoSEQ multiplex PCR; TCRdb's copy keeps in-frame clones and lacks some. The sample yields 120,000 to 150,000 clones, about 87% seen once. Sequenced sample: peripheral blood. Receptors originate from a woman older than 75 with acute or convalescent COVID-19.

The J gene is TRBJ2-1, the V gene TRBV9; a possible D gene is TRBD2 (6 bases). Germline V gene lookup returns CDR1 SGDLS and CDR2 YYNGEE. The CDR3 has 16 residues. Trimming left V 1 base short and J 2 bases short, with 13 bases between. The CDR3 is CASSVTGEPTYNEQFF. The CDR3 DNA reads TGTGCCAGCAGCGTAACGGGGGAACCGACCTACAATGAGCAGTTCTTC.

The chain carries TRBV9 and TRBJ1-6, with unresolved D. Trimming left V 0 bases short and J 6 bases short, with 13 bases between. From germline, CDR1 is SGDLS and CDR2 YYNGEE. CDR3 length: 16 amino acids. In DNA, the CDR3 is TGTGCCAGCAGCGTAGGTTCGGGGAATTTTAATTCACCCCTCCACTTT. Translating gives CASSVGSGNFNSPLHF.

CDR3 in DNA: TGTGACACGGAGGACAGGCCCGCTAACTATGGCTACACCTTC. Its protein is CDTEDRPANYGYTF. The V and J genes are TRBV11-3 and TRBJ1-2; 7 bases match TRBD1. This CDR3 spans 14 amino acids. Germline V gives CDR1 SGHNT, CDR2 YENEEA.

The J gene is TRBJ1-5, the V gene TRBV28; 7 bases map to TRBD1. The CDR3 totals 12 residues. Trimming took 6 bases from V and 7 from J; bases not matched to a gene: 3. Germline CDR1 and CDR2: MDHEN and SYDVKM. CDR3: CASRPGGQPQHF. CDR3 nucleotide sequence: TGTGCCAGCAGGCCAGGGGGACAGCCCCAGCATTTT.

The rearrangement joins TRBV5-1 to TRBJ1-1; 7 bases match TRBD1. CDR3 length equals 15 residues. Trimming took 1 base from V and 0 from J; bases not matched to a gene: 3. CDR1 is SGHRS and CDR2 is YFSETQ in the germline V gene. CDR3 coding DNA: TGCGCCAGCAGCTTGATACAGGGGCTGAACACTGAAGCTTTCTTT. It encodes CASSLIQGLNTEAFF.

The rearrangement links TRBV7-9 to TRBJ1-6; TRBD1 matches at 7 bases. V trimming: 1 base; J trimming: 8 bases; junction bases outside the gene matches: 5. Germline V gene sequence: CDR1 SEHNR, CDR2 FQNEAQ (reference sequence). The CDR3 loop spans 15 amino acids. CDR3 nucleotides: TGTGCCAGCAGCTTAGAAGGGACAGATTATTCACCCCTCCACTTT. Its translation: CASSLEGTDYSPLHF.

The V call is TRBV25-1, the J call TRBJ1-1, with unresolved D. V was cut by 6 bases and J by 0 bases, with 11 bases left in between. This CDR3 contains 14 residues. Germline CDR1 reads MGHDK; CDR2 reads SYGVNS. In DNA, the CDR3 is TGTGCCAGCAGATACAGTCACCTGAACACTGAAGCTTTCTTT. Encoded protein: CASRYSHLNTEAFF. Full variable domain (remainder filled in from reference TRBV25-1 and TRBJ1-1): EADIYQTPRYLVIGTGKKITLECSQTMGHDKMYWYQQDPGMELHLIHYSYGVNSTEKGDLSSESTVSRIRTEHFPLTLESARPSHTSQYLCASRYSHLNTEAFFGQGTRLTVV.

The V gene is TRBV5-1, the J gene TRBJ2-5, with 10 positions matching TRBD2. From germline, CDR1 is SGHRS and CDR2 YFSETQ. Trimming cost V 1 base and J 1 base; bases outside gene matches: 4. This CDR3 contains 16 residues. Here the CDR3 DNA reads TGCGCCAGCAGCTTGCGTCAGCGGGGGGGCCAAGAGACCCAGTACTTC. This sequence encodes CASSLRQRGGQETQYF.

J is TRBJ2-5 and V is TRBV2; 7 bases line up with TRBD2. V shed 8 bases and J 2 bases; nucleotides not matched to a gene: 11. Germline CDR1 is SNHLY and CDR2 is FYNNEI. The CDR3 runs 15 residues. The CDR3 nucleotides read TGTGCCAGCCGTAGGACACGGGGGGAACAAGAGACCCAGTACTTC. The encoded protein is CASRRTRGEQETQYF.

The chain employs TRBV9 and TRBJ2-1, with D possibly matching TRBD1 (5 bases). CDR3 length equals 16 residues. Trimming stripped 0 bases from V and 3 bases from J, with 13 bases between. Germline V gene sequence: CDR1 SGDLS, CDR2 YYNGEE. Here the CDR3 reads CASSVGGNEIYNEQFF. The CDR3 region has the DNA TGTGCCAGCAGCGTAGGGGGCAATGAGATCTACAATGAGCAGTTCTTC.

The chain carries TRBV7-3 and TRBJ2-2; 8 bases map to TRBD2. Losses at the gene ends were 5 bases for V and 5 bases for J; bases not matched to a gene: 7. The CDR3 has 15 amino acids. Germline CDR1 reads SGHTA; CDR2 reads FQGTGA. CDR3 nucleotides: TGTGCCAGCAGCCGCGGACTAGCTGGTACCGGGGAGCTGTTTTTT. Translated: CASSRGLAGTGELFF.

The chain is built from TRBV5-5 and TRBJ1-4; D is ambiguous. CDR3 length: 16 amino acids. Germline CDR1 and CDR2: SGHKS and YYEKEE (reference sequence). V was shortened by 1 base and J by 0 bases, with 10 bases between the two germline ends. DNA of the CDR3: TGTGCCAGCAGCTTGTGGGGAGATGCAACTAATGAAAAACTGTTTTTT. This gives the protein CASSLWGDATNEKLFF.

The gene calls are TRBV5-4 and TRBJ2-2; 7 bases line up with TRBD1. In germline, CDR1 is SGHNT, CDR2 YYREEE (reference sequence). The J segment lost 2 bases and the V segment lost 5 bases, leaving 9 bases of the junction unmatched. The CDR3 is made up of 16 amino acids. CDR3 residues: CASSYKGAANTGELFF. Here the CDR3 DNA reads TGTGCCAGCAGTTACAAGGGGGCGGCAAACACCGGGGAGCTGTTTTTT.

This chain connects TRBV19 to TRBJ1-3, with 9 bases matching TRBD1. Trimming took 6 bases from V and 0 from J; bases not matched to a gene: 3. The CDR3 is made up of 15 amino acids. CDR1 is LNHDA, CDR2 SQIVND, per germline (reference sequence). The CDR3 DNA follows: TGTGCCAGTAGCTGGGACAGGGTCTCTGGAAACACCATATATTTT. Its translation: CASSWDRVSGNTIYF.

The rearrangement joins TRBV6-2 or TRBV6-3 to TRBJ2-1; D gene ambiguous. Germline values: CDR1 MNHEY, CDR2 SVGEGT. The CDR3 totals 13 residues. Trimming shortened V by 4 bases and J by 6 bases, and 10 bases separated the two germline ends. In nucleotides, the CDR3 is TGTGCCAGCAGTTCCGTTCGTCTCAATGAGCAGTTCTTC. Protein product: CASSSVRLNEQFF.

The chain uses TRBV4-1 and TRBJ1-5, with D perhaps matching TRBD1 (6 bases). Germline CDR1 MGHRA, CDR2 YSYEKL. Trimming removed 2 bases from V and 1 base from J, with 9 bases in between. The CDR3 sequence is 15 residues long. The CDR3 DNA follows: TGCGCCAGCAGCCAACCCGACAGGAGCAATCAGCCCCAGCATTTT. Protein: CASSQPDRSNQPQHF.